The next 14 T cell receptor beta chains were all read from a single sample in a study of cytomegalovirus exposure and HLA in healthy donors. PCR involved 60 Vbeta and 13 Jbeta primers. Assay used: immunoSEQ multiplex PCR; TCRdb lists only in-frame clones, some missing. The table shows roughly 120,000 clones, with around 70% occurring only once. Input material: PBMCs. All receptors come from a woman aged 40 to 50 in good health and CMV-seronegative.

J is TRBJ2-5 and V is TRBV2; D unclear. V was pared by 5 bases and J by 0 bases, with 13 bases between. This CDR3 spans 15 amino acids. Germline V gene lookup returns CDR1 SNHLY and CDR2 FYNNEI. The CDR3 loop reads CASSPNSMYQETQYF. For the CDR3, the DNA is TGTGCCAGCAGTCCGAATTCTATGTACCAAGAGACCCAGTACTTC.

The chain carries TRBV5-5 and TRBJ2-5; a possible D gene is TRBD2 (5 bases). The CDR3 is 12 amino acids. From germline, CDR1 is SGHKS and CDR2 YYEKEE (reference sequence). Trimming removed 5 bases from V and 9 bases from J, with 14 bases in between. The CDR3 DNA follows: TGTGCCAGCAGGGCGGAGCCGGGGTCCCAGTACTTC. Amino acid sequence: CASRAEPGSQYF.

This clone has only a few counts. This rearrangement joins TRBV6-5 to TRBJ1-6; no reliable D call. The V end lost 1 base, the J end lost 7 bases, and 5 bases lay between the germline ends. The CDR3 extends over 13 amino acids. Germline V gene lookup returns CDR1 MNHEY and CDR2 SVGAGI. The CDR3 nucleotides are TGTGCCAGCAGTTACTACCAGAATTCACCCCTCCACTTT. This sequence encodes CASSYYQNSPLHF.

The chain carries TRBV11-2 and TRBJ1-1; D perhaps matches TRBD1 (6 bases). V was shortened by 5 bases and J by 6 bases, with 19 bases between the two germline ends. The CDR3 is made up of 15 amino acids. Germline assignment: CDR1 SGHAT and CDR2 FQNNGV. The CDR3 coding sequence is TGTGCCAGCAGCCCCCGTTCAGACAGGTGGGCTGAAGCTTTCTTT. As protein: CASSPRSDRWAEAFF.

The chain joins TRBV6-5 to TRBJ1-1; D perhaps matches TRBD1 (6 bases). Germline V gene data show CDR1 as MNHEY and CDR2 as SVGAGI. Trimming shortened V by 6 bases and J by 5 bases, and 10 bases separated the two germline ends. The CDR3 loop spans 12 amino acids. The CDR3 is CASRQGGTEAFF. CDR3 DNA: TGTGCCAGCAGACAGGGTGGGACTGAAGCTTTCTTT.

This clone was detected only a few times. The J gene is TRBJ2-3, the V gene TRBV7-3; perhaps TRBD1 as D (7 bases). The CDR3 is 15 residues long. V was cut by 2 bases and J by 2 bases, with 11 bases left in between. Germline lookup yields CDR1 SGHTA and CDR2 FQGTGA. The CDR3: CASSLGGGYTDTQYF. The CDR3 bases are TGTGCCAGCAGCTTAGGAGGGGGCTACACAGATACGCAGTATTTT.

This rearrangement joins TRBV14 to TRBJ1-2; 8 bases match TRBD1. The germline gives CDR1 SGHDN, CDR2 FVKESK. The CDR3 has 15 residues. V lost 4 bases, J lost 1 base, and 5 bases stayed unmatched. CDR3 amino acids: CASSRTQGGNYGYTF. The CDR3 DNA reads TGTGCCAGCAGCCGAACACAGGGGGGTAACTATGGCTACACCTTC.

The gene calls are TRBV5-1 and TRBJ2-7; 10 bases are shared with TRBD1. Per the germline V gene, CDR1 is SGHRS and CDR2 is YFSETQ. V lost 3 bases and J lost 5; bases outside the gene matches: 5. CDR3 length equals 14 residues. CDR3 in DNA: TGCGCCAGCAGCTCGGCCGGGACAGGGGACGAGCAGTACTTC. Its protein is CASSSAGTGDEQYF.

The chain links TRBV6-5 to TRBJ2-7; TRBD1 agrees at 7 bases. V trimming: 0 bases; J trimming: 3 bases; junction bases outside the gene matches: 5. CDR3 size: 15 residues. In germline, CDR1 is MNHEY, CDR2 SVGAGI. The CDR3 protein is CASSYSTGRGYEQYF. In DNA form, the CDR3 reads TGTGCCAGCAGTTACTCGACAGGGCGAGGCTACGAGCAGTACTTC.

This chain uses TRBV5-6 with TRBJ2-7; no clear D gene. Germline loops: CDR1 SGHDT, CDR2 YYEEEE. The CDR3 spans 14 residues. V was shortened by 5 bases and J by 3 bases, with 15 bases between the two germline ends. This CDR3 is CASRIDGPGYEQYF. CDR3 nucleotide sequence: TGTGCCAGCAGAATCGATGGGCCCGGCTACGAGCAGTACTTC.

Details on this clone: The sample contains more than one DNA sequence encoding this CDR3. The CDR3 DNA reads TGTGCCAGCAGTTACCAAGGCGGAACTGAAGCTTTCTTT. This gives the protein CASSYQGGTEAFF. The V and J genes are TRBV6-6 and TRBJ1-1; D gene unclear. CDR3 size: 13 residues. The V gene's germline CDR1 is MNHNY and CDR2 SVGAGI (reference sequence). Trimming shortened V by 2 bases and J by 5 bases, and 9 bases separated the two germline ends.

The chain links TRBV4-3 to TRBJ1-4, with 7 bases lining up with TRBD1. The CDR3 has 14 amino acids. Germline loops: CDR1 LGHNA, CDR2 YSLEER. Losses at the gene ends were 4 bases for V and 6 bases for J; bases not matched to a gene: 5. CDR3 loop: CASSPQGRDEKLFF. In nucleotides, the CDR3 is TGCGCCAGCAGCCCACAGGGGCGAGATGAAAAACTGTTTTTT.

This rearrangement joins TRBV7-2 to TRBJ1-2; TRBD1 aligns across 7 bases. V dropped 5 bases and J dropped 2; count of bases not matched to a gene: 5. CDR3 length equals 14 residues. From germline, CDR1 is SGHTA and CDR2 FQGNSA. CDR3 sequence (DNA): TGTGCCAGCAGCCCCCAACAGGGGAACTATGGCTACACCTTC. Residues: CASSPQQGNYGYTF.

This clone was picked up one time. The chain employs TRBV27 and TRBJ1-3; D is unclear. The germline V gene encodes CDR1 MNHEY and CDR2 SMNVEV (reference sequence). Trimming cost V 7 bases and J 4 bases, with 5 bases left between them. The CDR3 sequence is 11 residues long. CDR3 sequence reads: CASIQGNTIYF. CDR3 DNA: TGTGCCAGCATCCAGGGAAACACCATATATTTT.